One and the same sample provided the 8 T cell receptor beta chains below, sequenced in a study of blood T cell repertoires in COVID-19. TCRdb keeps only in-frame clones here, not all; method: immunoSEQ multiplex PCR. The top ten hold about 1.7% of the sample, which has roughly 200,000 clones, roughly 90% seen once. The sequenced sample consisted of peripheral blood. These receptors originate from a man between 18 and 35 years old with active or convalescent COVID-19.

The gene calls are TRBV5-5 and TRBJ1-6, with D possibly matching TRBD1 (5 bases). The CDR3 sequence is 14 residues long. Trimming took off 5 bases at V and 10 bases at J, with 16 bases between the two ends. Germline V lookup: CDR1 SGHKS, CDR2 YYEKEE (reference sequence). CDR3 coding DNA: TGTGCCAGCAGTGGGGGGGGAAATGGCTCACCCCTCCACTTT. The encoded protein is CASSGGGNGSPLHF.

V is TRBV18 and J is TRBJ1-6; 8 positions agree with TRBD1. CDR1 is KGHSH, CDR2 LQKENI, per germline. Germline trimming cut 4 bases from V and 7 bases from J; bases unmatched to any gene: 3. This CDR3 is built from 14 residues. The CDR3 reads CASSLDRANSPLHF. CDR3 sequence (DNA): TGTGCCAGCTCACTGGACAGGGCGAATTCACCCCTCCACTTT.

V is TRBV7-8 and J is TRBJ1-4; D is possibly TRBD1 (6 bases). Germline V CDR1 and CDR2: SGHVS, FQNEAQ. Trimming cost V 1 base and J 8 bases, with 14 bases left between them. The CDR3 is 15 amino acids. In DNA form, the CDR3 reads TGTGCCAGCAGCTTAGTACCCGCAGGGGCCGAAAAACTGTTTTTT. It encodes CASSLVPAGAEKLFF.

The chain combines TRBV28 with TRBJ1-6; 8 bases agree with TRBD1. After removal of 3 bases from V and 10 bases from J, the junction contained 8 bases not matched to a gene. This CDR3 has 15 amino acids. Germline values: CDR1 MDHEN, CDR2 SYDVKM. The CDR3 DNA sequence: TGTGCCAGCAGTTTCTATAGGACAGGGAGATCACCCCTCCACTTT. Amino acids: CASSFYRTGRSPLHF. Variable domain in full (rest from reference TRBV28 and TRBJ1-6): DVKVTQSSRYLVKRTGEKVFLECVQDMDHENMFWYRQDPGLGLRLIYFSYDVKMKEKGDIPEGYSVSREKKERFSLILESASTNQTSMYLCASSFYRTGRSPLHFGNGTRLTVT.

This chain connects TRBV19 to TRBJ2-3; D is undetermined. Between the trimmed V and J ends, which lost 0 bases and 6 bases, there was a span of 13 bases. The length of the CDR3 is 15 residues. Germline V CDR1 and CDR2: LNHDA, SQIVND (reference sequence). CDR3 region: CASSIDSPHSDTQYF. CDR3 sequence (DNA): TGTGCCAGTAGTATAGATTCTCCACATTCGGATACGCAGTATTTT.

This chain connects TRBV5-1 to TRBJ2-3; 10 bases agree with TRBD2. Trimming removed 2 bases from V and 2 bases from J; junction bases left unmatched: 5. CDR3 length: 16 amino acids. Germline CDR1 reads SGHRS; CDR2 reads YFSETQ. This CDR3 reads CASSFLGTSDTDTQYF. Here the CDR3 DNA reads TGCGCCAGCAGCTTTTTAGGGACTAGCGACACAGATACGCAGTATTTT.

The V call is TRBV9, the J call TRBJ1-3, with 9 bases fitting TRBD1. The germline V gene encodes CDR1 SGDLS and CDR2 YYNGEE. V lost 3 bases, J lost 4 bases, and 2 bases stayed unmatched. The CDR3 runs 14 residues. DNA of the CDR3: TGTGCCAGCAGCGACGACAGGGGGGGAAACACCATATATTTT. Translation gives CASSDDRGGNTIYF.

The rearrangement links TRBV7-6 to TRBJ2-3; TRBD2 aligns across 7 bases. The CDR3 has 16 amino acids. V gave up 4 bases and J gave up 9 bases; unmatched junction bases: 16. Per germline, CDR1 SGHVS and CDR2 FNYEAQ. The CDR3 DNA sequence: TGTGCCAGCAGCTCCCCCCGGGACTCGGCCGGGGGGACGCAGTATTTT. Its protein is CASSSPRDSAGGTQYF.